This entry lists 6 T cell receptor beta chains sequenced from one sample in a study of post-analysis software for immune sequencing data. The study, taken as a whole, reports: Included in a set of about five TRBV segments more frequent in patients than controls were TRBV5-6, TRBV5-1 and TRBV20-1.

No cognate antigen is known for these TCRs. Unique molecular identifiers tagged the TCR beta cDNA libraries. TCRdb reprocessed the PCR reads via MiXCR and lists one record per CDR3 protein. Of hundreds of thousands of distinct CDR3 sequences listed, 25% to 30% are singletons. Sequenced: blood. The source of these receptors is a girl aged 5 to 17 with multiple sclerosis.

The J gene is TRBJ2-1, the V gene TRBV11-2, with D uncertain. Deletions cut 1 base from V and 2 bases from J, with 6 bases between. Germline V gene data show CDR1 as SGHAT and CDR2 as FQNNGV. The CDR3 contains 14 residues. CDR3 in DNA: TGTGCCAGCAGCTTAGGAAGAACCTACAATGAGCAGTTCTTC. Its translation is CASSLGRTYNEQFF. Complete variable domain (other parts from reference TRBV11-2 and TRBJ2-1): EAGVAQSPRYKIIEKRQSVAFWCNPISGHATLYWYQQILGQGPKLLIQFQNNGVVDDSQLPKDRFSAERLKGVDSTLKIQPAKLEDSAVYLCASSLGRTYNEQFFGPGTRLTVL.

The J gene is TRBJ2-4, the V gene TRBV20-1, with D maybe TRBD2 (6 bases). The CDR3 spans 13 residues. CDR1 is DFQATT, CDR2 SNEGSKA, per germline (reference sequence). With 5 bases removed from V and 0 bases from J, the gap between germline ends came to 8 bases. The CDR3 loop is CSAGGIAKNIQYF. In DNA form, the CDR3 reads TGCAGTGCTGGGGGGATAGCCAAAAACATTCAGTACTTC.

Only a few counts were recorded for this clonotype. The chain has TRBV5-1 and TRBJ2-7; 8 nucleotides align to TRBD1. CDR3 length: 15 amino acids. The V and J ends lost 4 bases and 2 bases, in that order; junction bases with no gene match: 8. CDR1 SGHRS and CDR2 YFSETQ come from the germline V gene. This CDR3 reads CASSLRQGLTYEQYF. Here the CDR3 DNA reads TGCGCCAGCAGCCTTCGACAGGGGCTGACCTACGAGCAGTACTTC.

The V call is TRBV6-5, the J call TRBJ2-3; no definite D call. The length of the CDR3 is 15 residues. Germline V CDR1 and CDR2: MNHEY, SVGAGI. The V gene lost 0 bases and the J gene lost 2 bases, with 9 bases spanning the gap. The CDR3 nucleotides are TGTGCCAGCAGTTACTCGTTAGGCCCCACAGATACGCAGTATTTT. Translated, it gives CASSYSLGPTDTQYF.

This clonotype came up a few times. This chain uses TRBV7-2 with TRBJ2-4; tentative D call: TRBD2 (6 bases). The CDR3 runs 18 residues. CDR1 is SGHTA and CDR2 is FQGNSA in the germline V gene. Trimming cost V 5 bases and J 3 bases, with 23 bases left between them. The CDR3 coding sequence is TGTGCCAGCAGCGGAGCCCTGGCGGGGATACTCTTCAAAAACATTCAGTACTTC. Residues: CASSGALAGILFKNIQYF. The variable domain in full, with the rest retrieved from reference TRBV7-2 and TRBJ2-4, is GAGVSQSPSNKVTEKGKDVELRCDPISGHTALYWYRQSLGQGLEFLIYFQGNSAPDKSGLPSDRFSAERTGGSVSTLTIQRTQQEDSAVYLCASSGALAGILFKNIQYFGAGTRLSVL.

V is TRBV11-2 and J is TRBJ1-2, with a tentative D call TRBD1 (5 bases). The V end was cut by 2 bases, the J end by 7 bases, with 17 bases between. Looked up from germline, CDR1 is SGHAT and CDR2 is FQNNGV. The CDR3 consists of 15 residues. CDR3 coding DNA: TGTGCCAGCAGCTTATCGGGAGAGCAGGGCCTTGGCTACACCTTC. It yields the protein CASSLSGEQGLGYTF.